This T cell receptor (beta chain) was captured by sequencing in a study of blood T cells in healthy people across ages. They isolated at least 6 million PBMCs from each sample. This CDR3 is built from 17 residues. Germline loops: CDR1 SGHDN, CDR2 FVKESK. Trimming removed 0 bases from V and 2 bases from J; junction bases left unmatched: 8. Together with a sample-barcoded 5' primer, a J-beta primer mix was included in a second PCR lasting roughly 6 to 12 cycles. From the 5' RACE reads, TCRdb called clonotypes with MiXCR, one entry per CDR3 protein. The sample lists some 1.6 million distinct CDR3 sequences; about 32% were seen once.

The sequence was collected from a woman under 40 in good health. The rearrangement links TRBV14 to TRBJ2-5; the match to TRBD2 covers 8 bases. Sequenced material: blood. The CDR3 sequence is CASSQDARGGLQETQYF. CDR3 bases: TGTGCCAGCAGCCAAGATGCCCGGGGGGGCCTACAAGAGACCCAGTACTTC. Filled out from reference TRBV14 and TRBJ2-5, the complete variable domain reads EAGVTQFPSHSVIEKGQTVTLRCDPISGHDNLYWYRRVMGKEIKFLLHFVKESKQDESGMPNNRFLAERTGGTYSTLKVQPAELEDSGVYFCASSQDARGGLQETQYFGPGTRLLVL.